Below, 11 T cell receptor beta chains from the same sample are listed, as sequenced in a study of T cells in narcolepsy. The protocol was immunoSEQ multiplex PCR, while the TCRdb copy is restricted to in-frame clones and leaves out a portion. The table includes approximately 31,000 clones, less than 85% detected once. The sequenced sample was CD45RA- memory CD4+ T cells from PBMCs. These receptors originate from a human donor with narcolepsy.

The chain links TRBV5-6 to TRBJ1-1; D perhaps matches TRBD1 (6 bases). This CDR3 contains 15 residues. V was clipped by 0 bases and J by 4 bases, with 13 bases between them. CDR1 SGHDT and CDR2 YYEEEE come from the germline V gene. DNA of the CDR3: TGTGCCAGCAGCTTGGCCGGCGGGGGCGGCACTGAAGCTTTCTTT. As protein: CASSLAGGGGTEAFF.

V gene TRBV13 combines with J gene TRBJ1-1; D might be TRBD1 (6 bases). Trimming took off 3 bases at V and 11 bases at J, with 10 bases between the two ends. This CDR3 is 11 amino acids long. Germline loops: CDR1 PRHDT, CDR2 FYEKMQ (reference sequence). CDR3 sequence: CASSFRTDAFF. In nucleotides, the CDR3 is TGTGCCAGCAGCTTTCGGACAGACGCTTTCTTT.

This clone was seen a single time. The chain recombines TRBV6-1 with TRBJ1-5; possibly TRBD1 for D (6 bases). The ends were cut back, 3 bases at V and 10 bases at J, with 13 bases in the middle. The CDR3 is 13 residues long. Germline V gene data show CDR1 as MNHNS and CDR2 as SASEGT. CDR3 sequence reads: CASSEGQVGPQHF. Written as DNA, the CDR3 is TGTGCCAGCAGTGAGGGACAAGTTGGACCCCAGCATTTT.

CDR3 nucleotide sequence: TGTGCCAGCAGCTTGGGACTAGCGGGGGGTGAAGATACGCAGTATTTT. It translates to CASSLGLAGGEDTQYF. The chain has TRBV11-1 and TRBJ2-3; 15 bases match TRBD2. CDR1 is SGHAT and CDR2 is FQDESV in the germline V gene (reference sequence). Trimming took 3 bases from V and 5 from J; bases not matched to a gene: 3. There are 16 residues in the CDR3.

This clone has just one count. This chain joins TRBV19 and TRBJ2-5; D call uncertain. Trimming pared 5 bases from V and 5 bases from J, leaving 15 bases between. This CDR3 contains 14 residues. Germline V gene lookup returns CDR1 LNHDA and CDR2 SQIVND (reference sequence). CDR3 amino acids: CASSPPGFQETQYF. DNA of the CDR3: TGTGCCAGTAGTCCGCCAGGCTTCCAGGAGACCCAGTACTTC.

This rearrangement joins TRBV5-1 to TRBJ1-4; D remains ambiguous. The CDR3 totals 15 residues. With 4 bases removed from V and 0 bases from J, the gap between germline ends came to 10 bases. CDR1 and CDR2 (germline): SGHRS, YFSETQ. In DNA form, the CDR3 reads TGCGCCAGCAGCCCTCCGGAATCAACTAATGAAAAACTGTTTTTT. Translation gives CASSPPESTNEKLFF.

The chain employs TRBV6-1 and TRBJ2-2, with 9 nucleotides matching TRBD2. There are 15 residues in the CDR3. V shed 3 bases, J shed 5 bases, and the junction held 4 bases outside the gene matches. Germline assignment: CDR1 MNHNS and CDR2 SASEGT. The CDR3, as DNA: TGTGCCAGCAGTGAGGCTAGCGGGGTAACCGGGGAGCTGTTTTTT. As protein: CASSEASGVTGELFF.

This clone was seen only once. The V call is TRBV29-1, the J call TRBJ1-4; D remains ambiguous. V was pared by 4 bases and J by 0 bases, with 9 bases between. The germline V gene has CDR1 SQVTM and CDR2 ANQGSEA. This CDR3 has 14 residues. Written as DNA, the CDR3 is TGCAGCGTTGCCGACACGTCAACTAATGAAAAACTGTTTTTT. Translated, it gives CSVADTSTNEKLFF.

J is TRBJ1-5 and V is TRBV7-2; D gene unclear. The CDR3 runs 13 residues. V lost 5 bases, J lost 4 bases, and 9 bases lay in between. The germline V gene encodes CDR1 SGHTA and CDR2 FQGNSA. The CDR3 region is CASSPLRNQPQHF. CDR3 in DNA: TGTGCCAGCAGCCCCCTAAGGAATCAGCCCCAGCATTTT.

The chain's CDR3 is CASSERGAGDGYTF. The CDR3 DNA sequence: TGCGCCAGCAGCGAACGGGGAGCTGGGGATGGCTACACCTTC. The chain is built from TRBV5-1 and TRBJ1-2; D gene unclear. The germline V gene has CDR1 SGHRS and CDR2 YFSETQ. V was clipped by 4 bases and J by 6 bases, with 16 bases between them. The CDR3 contains 14 residues.

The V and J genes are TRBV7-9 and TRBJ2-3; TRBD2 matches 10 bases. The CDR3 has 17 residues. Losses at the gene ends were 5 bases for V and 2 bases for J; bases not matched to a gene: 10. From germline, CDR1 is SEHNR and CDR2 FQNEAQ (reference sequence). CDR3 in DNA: TGTGCCAGCAGCGCTCCAGGGCTAGCGGGGGTCACAGATACGCAGTATTTT. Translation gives CASSAPGLAGVTDTQYF.